The clone carrying this TCR beta chain appeared a single time. This sample is part of a study of blood T cell repertoires in COVID-19. The wider study: Collection of acute and convalescent COVID-19 samples took place in the United States, Italy and Spain. PBMCs, B-cell-depleted T cells, or T cells were the source of the cDNA or gDNA that made up the material.

Original methodology: The authors estimated nucleated cell counts from reference gene primer amplification. The assay was immunoSEQ multiplex PCR, and TCRdb's table has in-frame clones only and misses some. V, J and clone size are taken as reported in that table, and D and trimming were inferred from the DNA itself. This table has about 91,000 clones, around 90% appearing once. This clonotype was obtained from a man between 65 and 85 years old with acute or convalescent COVID-19. Sequencing was performed on peripheral blood.

The CDR3 loop is CASSTPLDRGNEKLFF. CDR3 DNA sequence: TGTGCCAGTAGTACCCCCTTAGACAGGGGTAATGAAAAACTGTTTTTT. The chain employs TRBV19 and TRBJ1-4, with 8 bases fitting TRBD1. This CDR3 is 16 amino acids long. V trimming: 4 bases; J trimming: 4 bases; junction bases outside the gene matches: 8. CDR1 is LNHDA and CDR2 is SQIVND in the germline V gene (reference sequence).